The 17 T cell receptor beta chains below were found in one sample sequenced in a study of cytomegalovirus exposure and HLA in healthy donors. Sequenced by immunoSEQ multiplex PCR; TCRdb stores in-frame clones only, minus some. The data show roughly 45,000 clones, approximately 95% seen once. The sample comprised PBMCs. These receptors all come from a woman aged 18 to 35 in good health and CMV-seropositive.

This clone was counted a single time. The chain links TRBV7-2 to TRBJ2-3; 11 bases align to TRBD2. The CDR3 is made up of 15 amino acids. Germline V gives CDR1 SGHTA, CDR2 FQGNSA. J was trimmed by 2 bases and V by 5 bases; bases with no gene match: 3. The CDR3 spells CASSLSGRATDTQYF. Written as DNA, the CDR3 is TGTGCCAGCAGCCTTAGCGGGAGGGCCACAGATACGCAGTATTTT.

The rearrangement joins TRBV27 to TRBJ1-5, with D maybe TRBD1 (5 bases). The CDR3 spans 16 residues. The V end was cut by 5 bases, the J end by 3 bases, with 17 bases between. In germline, CDR1 is MNHEY, CDR2 SMNVEV (reference sequence). Written as DNA, the CDR3 is TGTGCCAGCAGTCTTTACGGGGCGGGAGTCAATCAGCCCCAGCATTTT. Amino acids: CASSLYGAGVNQPQHF.

The chain uses TRBV7-3 and TRBJ2-1; D perhaps matches TRBD2 (5 bases). The V end lost 4 bases, the J end lost 4 bases, and 14 bases lay between the germline ends. The CDR3 covers 15 residues. The germline V gene has CDR1 SGHTA and CDR2 FQGTGA. DNA of the CDR3: TGTGCCAGCAGCTCCGGGATCCTCAGTTACAATGAGCAGTTCTTC. Protein sequence: CASSSGILSYNEQFF.

This rearrangement joins TRBV14 to TRBJ1-1, with TRBD1 matching over 10 bases. With V trimmed by 1 base and J by 4 bases, 6 bases remained unmatched. Germline lookup yields CDR1 SGHDN and CDR2 FVKESK. CDR3 size: 16 residues. The CDR3 bases are TGTGCCAGCAGCCAAGCCGGGACAGGGGCGGGCACTGAAGCTTTCTTT. Its protein is CASSQAGTGAGTEAFF. Together with reference TRBV14 and TRBJ1-1, the CDR3 gives the full variable domain: EAGVTQFPSHSVIEKGQTVTLRCDPISGHDNLYWYRRVMGKEIKFLLHFVKESKQDESGMPNNRFLAERTGGTYSTLKVQPAELEDSGVYFCASSQAGTGAGTEAFFGQGTRLTVV.

The chain couples TRBV28 to TRBJ1-3; D may be TRBD1 (6 bases). CDR3 length: 18 amino acids. Germline V gives CDR1 MDHEN, CDR2 SYDVKM. V gave up 1 base and J gave up 2 bases, with 18 bases separating them. The DNA for the CDR3 is TGTGCCAGCAGTTTATCGTCCGGGCAGGGGTTCCCTGGAAACACCATATATTTT. This encodes CASSLSSGQGFPGNTIYF.

The chain couples TRBV6-6 to TRBJ2-7, with unresolved D. Germline loops: CDR1 MNHNY, CDR2 SVGAGI (reference sequence). The germline V and J ends were trimmed by 4 bases and 4 bases, with 8 bases remaining between them. This CDR3 region has 12 residues. CDR3 in amino acids: CASSSTRYEQYF. The CDR3 DNA reads as TGTGCCAGCAGTTCGACTCGGTACGAGCAGTACTTC.

V and J are TRBV7-2 and TRBJ2-5; TRBD2 aligns across 7 bases. The CDR3 loop spans 16 amino acids. V shed 0 bases and J 2 bases; nucleotides not matched to a gene: 6. Germline assignment: CDR1 SGHTA and CDR2 FQGNSA. The CDR3 region is CASSLASGHTQETQYF. Here the CDR3 DNA reads TGTGCCAGCAGCTTAGCTAGCGGGCACACTCAAGAGACCCAGTACTTC.

The CDR3 DNA reads TGCAGCGTAGGCCCCGGGACAGGGAGGAACACTGAAGCTTTCTTT. Protein sequence: CSVGPGTGRNTEAFF. The chain couples TRBV29-1 to TRBJ1-1; 9 nucleotides line up with TRBD1. Germline CDR1 SQVTM, CDR2 ANQGSEA. The CDR3 is 15 residues long. V lost 6 bases, J lost 1 base, and 9 bases stayed unmatched.

The rearrangement links TRBV6-5 to TRBJ2-7, with 10 bases lining up with TRBD2. The ends lost 6 bases at V and 4 bases at J; junction bases unmatched: 9. The CDR3 runs 15 residues. From germline, CDR1 is MNHEY and CDR2 SVGAGI. Here the CDR3 reads CASRTLAGVLYEQYF. The CDR3 DNA is TGTGCCAGCAGAACCCTAGCGGGAGTTTTATACGAGCAGTACTTC.

This clone was counted once. The chain carries TRBV6-1 and TRBJ2-1; D is possibly TRBD1 (6 bases). Germline V gene data show CDR1 as MNHNS and CDR2 as SASEGT. CDR3 size: 14 residues. Trimming took 3 bases from V and 6 from J, leaving 12 bases between them. CDR3 sequence: CASSDVGRGNEQFF. The DNA of the CDR3 is TGTGCCAGCAGTGATGTTGGCAGGGGCAATGAGCAGTTCTTC.

V and J are TRBV6-5 and TRBJ2-1; TRBD2 aligns across 13 bases. V lost 5 bases to trimming and J lost 7 bases; unmatched junction nucleotides: 5. This CDR3 contains 15 residues. From germline, CDR1 is MNHEY and CDR2 SVGAGI. CDR3 nucleotide sequence: TGTGCCAGCAGTATAACTAGCGGGAGGGGGAATGAGCAGTTCTTC. This sequence encodes CASSITSGRGNEQFF.

The V call is TRBV30, the J call TRBJ2-1; a weak D match, TRBD2 (5 bases). CDR1 GTSNPN and CDR2 SVGIG come from the germline V gene (reference sequence). Trimming cost V 3 bases and J 7 bases, with 19 bases left between them. The CDR3 has 15 residues. CDR3 coding DNA: TGTGCCTGGAGCGCCGCCGAGGCGGGTCGGAATGAGCAGTTCTTC. As protein: CAWSAAEAGRNEQFF.

CDR3 coding DNA: TGTGCCAGTAGTATGAGAGGGGAGCAGTACTTC. This gives the protein CASSMRGEQYF. The chain is built from TRBV19 and TRBJ2-7; TRBD2 is a possible D gene (5 bases). CDR1 and CDR2 (germline): LNHDA, SQIVND (reference sequence). Trimming took 3 bases from V and 7 from J, leaving 7 bases between them. This CDR3 is built from 11 residues.

The chain recombines TRBV12-5 with TRBJ1-4; 9 bases match TRBD1. This CDR3 is 16 amino acids long. From germline, CDR1 is LGHNT and CDR2 FRNRAP. The junction had 11 bases not matched to a gene; V was cut back by 4 bases and J by 8 bases. CDR3 nucleotides: TGTGCTAGTGGTTCCCCGGGACAGGGTCGGGTCGAAAAACTGTTTTTT. Translation gives CASGSPGQGRVEKLFF.

The chain employs TRBV9 and TRBJ2-5, with a possible D match to TRBD1 (6 bases). Trimming pared 2 bases from V and 4 bases from J, leaving 15 bases between. CDR1 SGDLS and CDR2 YYNGEE come from the germline V gene. CDR3 length: 15 amino acids. CDR3: CASSVEPTGLETQYF. CDR3 nucleotide sequence: TGTGCCAGCAGCGTCGAACCGACAGGCCTAGAGACCCAGTACTTC.

V and J are TRBV6-1 and TRBJ2-3, with 12 nucleotides matching TRBD2. The length of the CDR3 is 16 residues. The V and J ends lost 4 bases and 1 base, in that order; junction bases with no gene match: 3. Germline V lookup: CDR1 MNHNS, CDR2 SASEGT. The CDR3 reads CASSATSGSGTDTQYF. DNA of the CDR3: TGTGCCAGCAGTGCGACTAGCGGGAGCGGCACAGATACGCAGTATTTT.

In DNA form, the CDR3 reads TGTGCCAGCAGTTGGACAGAGAACACTGAAGCTTTCTTT. Translating gives CASSWTENTEAFF. V and J are TRBV2 and TRBJ1-1, with D possibly TRBD1 on 6 matching bases. Trimming shortened V by 5 bases and J by 1 base, and 8 bases separated the two germline ends. Germline V gene lookup returns CDR1 SNHLY and CDR2 FYNNEI. The CDR3 is made up of 13 amino acids.